This note documents a single T cell receptor (beta chain) sequence. These data originate in a study of blood T cell repertoires in COVID-19. Study-wide background: Whether acute or convalescent, the COVID-19 samples came from the United States, Italy and Spain.

Repertoires were generated with immunoSEQ multiplex PCR, while TCRdb's copy carries only in-frame clones and drops some. The sample includes some 250,000 clones, 85% to 90% seen only once; the top ten take 3.5% to 4.5%. The CDR3 loop spans 15 amino acids. Per the germline V gene, CDR1 is SGDLS and CDR2 is YYNGEE. Trimming removed 0 bases at V and 6 bases at J, with 14 bases between. This clonotype was obtained from a woman in her twenties or thirties with acute COVID-19. Sequences were obtained from PBMCs or T cells enriched from blood (not recorded which). The V and J genes are TRBV9 and TRBJ2-3; TRBD2 might be the D (6 bases). This CDR3 is CASSVDTSLPDTQYF. CDR3 DNA: TGTGCCAGCAGCGTAGACACTAGCCTACCGGATACGCAGTATTTT.